This T cell receptor (beta chain) appears in the sequencing data of a study of cytomegalovirus exposure and HLA in healthy donors. General study points: Some public TCRs appeared in many individuals, while most sequences were rare.

Use of 60 Vbeta and 13 Jbeta primers characterized the PCR. This table comes from immunoSEQ multiplex PCR, and its TCRdb copy is limited to in-frame clones, with some not included. Among 100,000 to 150,000 clones listed, about three quarters were seen once. To note about this clone: The antigen remains undetermined.

Nominally healthy donors provided the samples, though records likely missed some immune exposures. The source is a man under 40 in good health and CMV-seronegative. Sequencing was done on a sample of PBMCs.

CDR3 in DNA: TGCGCCAGCAGCAATCCACAGGGAACTAATGAAAAACTGTTTTTT. Amino acids: CASSNPQGTNEKLFF. The V call is TRBV5-1, the J call TRBJ1-4, with D perhaps TRBD1 (6 bases). CDR3 length: 15 amino acids. The germline V and J ends were trimmed by 4 bases and 1 base, with 11 bases remaining between them. Germline CDR1 and CDR2: SGHRS and YFSETQ.